This T cell receptor (beta chain) was identified during a study of cytomegalovirus exposure and HLA in healthy donors. Concerning this clone itself: Antigen specificity is unknown.

The CDR3 consists of 16 residues. Germline-derived CDR1 and CDR2 are LGHNT and FRNRAP. V dropped 0 bases and J dropped 0 bases, with 12 bases sitting between them. PCR was performed using 60 Vbeta and 13 Jbeta primers. Generated by immunoSEQ multiplex PCR, the TCRdb table keeps only in-frame clones and is missing some. The sample has around 120,000 clones, more than 70% seen once. Study results and limitations: Most TCRs appeared rarely, but some public TCRs recurred in many donors.

This clonotype was sampled from a woman aged 50 to 65 in good health and CMV-seropositive. The chain carries TRBV12-5 and TRBJ2-7, with D maybe TRBD1 (6 bases). The specimen sequenced was PBMCs. The CDR3 DNA follows: TGTGCTAGTGGTTTGGTAGGGGGTGAGAGCTCCTACGAGCAGTACTTC. It encodes CASGLVGGESSYEQYF.